This T cell receptor beta chain was captured in a study of Tregs in tolerant kidney transplant recipients. The study, taken as a whole, reports: This study did not directly address biological reproducibility. Validation in larger populations is needed because few patients were studied.

To note about this clone: Its antigen is as yet unknown.

Unstimulated Tregs (CD4+CD25+CD127-) and CD4+CD25- non-Tregs were sorted from PBMCs. Sequencing was performed with immunoSEQ multiplex PCR; in TCRdb, only in-frame clones are kept and a portion is missing. The sample has approximately 260,000 clones, more than 65% seen once. CDR1 and CDR2 from the germline V gene are MNHEY and SVGAGI. V lost 7 bases, J lost 4 bases, and 9 bases stayed unmatched. The CDR3 covers 14 residues. The V and J genes are TRBV6-5 and TRBJ1-2; TRBD1 matches 7 bases. The clonotype comes from a human donor in good health. Sequences were obtained from CD4+ T cells from blood. The CDR3 DNA sequence: TGTGCCAGCACTACCTCGACAGGGAGCTATGGCTACACCTTC. Translation gives CASTTSTGSYGYTF.